A single sample is the source of the 21 T cell receptor beta chains below, sequenced in a study of OX40 agonist ivuxolimab in advanced cancers. Clones were sequenced by immunoSEQ multiplex PCR, and TCRdb holds only the in-frame ones, with some missing. The sample shows around 100,000 clones, approximately 90% of them seen only once. Sample: CD4+ or CD8+ T cells sorted from blood, taken in a trial of the OX40 agonist ivuxolimab. Receptors originate from an adult with an advanced solid tumor such as melanoma, head and neck, liver or kidney cancer.

This clone was detected a few times. The chain has TRBV27 and TRBJ1-5; no clear D gene. V gave up 1 base and J gave up 7 bases, with 5 bases separating them. The CDR3 contains 12 residues. In germline, CDR1 is MNHEY, CDR2 SMNVEV (reference sequence). The CDR3 nucleotides read TGTGCCAGCAGTTTATTGGGACAGCCCCAGCATTTT. It translates to CASSLLGQPQHF.

The chain couples TRBV5-5 to TRBJ1-1, with D possibly matching TRBD1 (5 bases). The germline V and J ends were trimmed by 1 base and 11 bases, with 15 bases remaining between them. The germline CDR1 and CDR2 sequences are SGHKS and YYEKEE (reference sequence). CDR3 length: 13 residues. CDR3 DNA: TGTGCCAGCAGCTTGTCGCAGGGCCAAAGGGCTTTCTTT. Encoded protein: CASSLSQGQRAFF.

The chain is built from TRBV11-3 and TRBJ1-1, with 8 bases lining up with TRBD1. J lost 3 bases, V lost 2 bases, and 2 bases had no gene match. Germline values: CDR1 SGHNT, CDR2 YENEEA. The CDR3 runs to 14 residues. The CDR3 region is CASSLTGGYTEAFF. The CDR3 region has the DNA TGTGCCAGCAGCTTAACAGGGGGGTACACTGAAGCTTTCTTT.

V gene TRBV28 combines with J gene TRBJ2-1; TRBD1 is a possible D gene (5 bases). CDR3 length: 12 amino acids. Trimming stripped 9 bases from V and 2 bases from J, with 8 bases between. Germline assignment: CDR1 MDHEN and CDR2 SYDVKM. CDR3 residues: CASLGAYNEQFF. CDR3 nucleotides: TGTGCCAGTTTAGGGGCCTACAATGAGCAGTTCTTC. Looking up the rest from reference TRBV28 and TRBJ2-1 gives the full variable domain: DVKVTQSSRYLVKRTGEKVFLECVQDMDHENMFWYRQDPGLGLRLIYFSYDVKMKEKGDIPEGYSVSREKKERFSLILESASTNQTSMYLCASLGAYNEQFFGPGTRLTVL.

This CDR3 is CASSIQGTGTEAFF. CDR3 bases: TGTGCCAGCAGCATACAGGGGACGGGGACTGAAGCTTTCTTT. The rearrangement uses TRBV7-3 and TRBJ1-1; 7 nucleotides agree with TRBD1. Trimming at V came to 5 bases and at J to 5 bases, leaving 8 bases not matched to a gene. The germline V gene has CDR1 SGHTA and CDR2 FQGTGA. The CDR3 is 14 amino acids.

V and J are TRBV10-3 and TRBJ1-1, with TRBD1 as a possible D gene (5 bases). The V gene's germline CDR1 is ENHRY and CDR2 SYGVKD. The CDR3 sequence is 13 residues long. V was pared by 10 bases and J by 2 bases, with 14 bases between. Here the CDR3 reads CARETENNTEAFF. The DNA for the CDR3 is TGTGCCAGAGAGACAGAAAATAACACTGAAGCTTTCTTT.

This clone was seen once. J is TRBJ2-5 and V is TRBV15; D not certain. The germline gives CDR1 LNHNV, CDR2 YYDKDF (reference sequence). This CDR3 region has 13 residues. The V end lost 0 bases, the J end lost 1 base, and 3 bases lay between the germline ends. In nucleotides, the CDR3 is TGTGCCACCAGCAGAGATCCCCAAGAGACCCAGTACTTC. This codes for CATSRDPQETQYF. The variable domain in full, with the rest retrieved from reference TRBV15 and TRBJ2-5, is DAMVIQNPRYQVTQFGKPVTLSCSQTLNHNVMYWYQQKSSQAPKLLFHYYDKDFNNEADTPDNFQSRRPNTSFCFLDIRSPGLGDTAMYLCATSRDPQETQYFGPGTRLLVL.

J is TRBJ2-2 and V is TRBV10-3; D may correspond to TRBD1 or TRBD2 (5 bases each). The CDR3 contains 14 residues. CDR1 is ENHRY and CDR2 is SYGVKD in the germline V gene. V lost 6 bases and J 9 bases, leaving 17 bases between the germline ends. The CDR3 is CAISQTGTGRELFF. In DNA, the CDR3 is TGTGCCATCAGCCAAACCGGGACGGGACGGGAGCTGTTTTTT.

The chain employs TRBV2 and TRBJ1-5; TRBD1 is a possible D gene (5 bases). Per germline, CDR1 SNHLY and CDR2 FYNNEI. The V and J ends lost 2 bases and 0 bases respectively, with 11 bases between them. This CDR3 contains 16 residues. The CDR3 sequence: CASSELGGISNQPQHF. CDR3 in DNA: TGTGCCAGCAGTGAATTGGGGGGTATTAGCAATCAGCCCCAGCATTTT. The full variable domain, in which reference TRBV2 and TRBJ1-5 provide the parts outside the CDR3, is EPEVTQTPSHQVTQMGQEVILRCVPISNHLYFYWYRQILGQKVEFLVSFYNNEISEKSEIFDDQFSVERPDGSNFTLKIRSTKLEDSAMYFCASSELGGISNQPQHFGDGTRLSIL.

The chain recombines TRBV18 with TRBJ2-7, with 10 positions matching TRBD2. The CDR3 is made up of 15 amino acids. V lost 3 bases and J lost 0; bases outside the gene matches: 2. Germline CDR1 KGHSH, CDR2 LQKENI. CDR3 sequence: CASSPTSGVSYEQYF. CDR3 nucleotide sequence: TGTGCCAGCTCACCTACTAGCGGGGTCTCCTACGAGCAGTACTTC.

The rearrangement joins TRBV4-3 to TRBJ1-3; no definite D call. Trimming cost V 1 base and J 0 bases, with 10 bases left between them. The CDR3 has 16 residues. CDR1 and CDR2 from the germline V gene are LGHNA and YSLEER. DNA for the CDR3: TGCGCCAGCAGCCAAGGGGAAGCCGACTCTGGAAACACCATATATTTT. Amino acids: CASSQGEADSGNTIYF.

DNA for the CDR3: TGTGCCAGCAGCCTAGGGAAGACAGATACGCAGTATTTT. Translating it yields CASSLGKTDTQYF. The chain employs TRBV7-2 and TRBJ2-3; no reliable D call. Germline CDR1 and CDR2: SGHTA and FQGNSA. The CDR3 loop spans 13 amino acids. V was trimmed by 5 bases and J by 3 bases, leaving 9 bases between them.

The chain has TRBV28 and TRBJ1-2; TRBD1 matches 7 bases. Germline V gene data show CDR1 as MDHEN and CDR2 as SYDVKM. V was pared by 6 bases and J by 4 bases, with 11 bases of the junction left unmatched. The CDR3 has 15 residues. The CDR3 loop reads CASSQSGTDIYGYTF. CDR3 coding DNA: TGTGCCAGCAGCCAATCCGGGACAGACATCTATGGCTACACCTTC.

V is TRBV11-3 and J is TRBJ2-3, with no clear D. V was pared by 0 bases and J by 8 bases, with 9 bases between. The length of the CDR3 is 13 residues. Per the germline V gene, CDR1 is SGHNT and CDR2 is YENEEA. CDR3 in amino acids: CASSLDQSVTQYF. The CDR3 DNA reads as TGTGCCAGCAGCTTAGATCAGTCTGTTACGCAGTATTTT.

The V call is TRBV11-2, the J call TRBJ2-1; the match to TRBD1 covers 9 bases. Germline assignment: CDR1 SGHAT and CDR2 FQNNGV. This CDR3 has 16 residues. V was clipped by 1 base and J by 4 bases; unmatched bases: 5. CDR3 bases: TGTGCCAGCAGCTTAGGGTTGGGACAGGGATACAATGAGCAGTTCTTC. It yields the protein CASSLGLGQGYNEQFF.

The rearrangement links TRBV4-1 to TRBJ2-3; D gene uncertain. This CDR3 comprises 12 residues. Trimming shortened V by 5 bases and J by 8 bases, and 11 bases separated the two germline ends. The germline V gene encodes CDR1 MGHRA and CDR2 YSYEKL. The CDR3, as DNA: TGCGCCAGCAGCTCCCCATTGGGTACGCAGTATTTT. Its translation is CASSSPLGTQYF.

The rearrangement joins TRBV7-2 to TRBJ1-1; TRBD1 matches 9 bases. Germline V gives CDR1 SGHTA, CDR2 FQGNSA. The CDR3 runs 14 residues. The V and J ends lost 4 bases and 3 bases, in that order; junction bases with no gene match: 3. CDR3 region: CASSSGQGYTEAFF. CDR3 DNA sequence: TGTGCCAGCAGCTCCGGACAGGGGTACACTGAAGCTTTCTTT.

The chain is built from TRBV5-6 and TRBJ1-1; D call uncertain. Trimming pared 5 bases from V and 0 bases from J, leaving 8 bases between. The germline V gene has CDR1 SGHDT and CDR2 YYEEEE. CDR3 length: 13 residues. The CDR3 DNA reads TGTGCCAGCAGTTTACAGCTGAACACTGAAGCTTTCTTT. Protein: CASSLQLNTEAFF. The whole variable domain, remainder taken from reference TRBV5-6 and TRBJ1-1, is DAGVTQSPTHLIKTRGQQVTLRCSPKSGHDTVSWYQQALGQGPQFIFQYYEEEERQRGNFPDRFSGHQFPNYSSELNVNALLLGDSALYLCASSLQLNTEAFFGQGTRLTVV.

The chain recombines TRBV4-1 with TRBJ2-1, with TRBD2 matching 7 bases. This CDR3 region has 14 residues. The germline V gene has CDR1 MGHRA and CDR2 YSYEKL. The V segment lost 4 bases and the J segment 7 bases; nucleotides outside the gene matches: 7. CDR3 nucleotide sequence: TGCGCCAGCAGCCGAGGCGACGGGGGGAATGAGCAGTTCTTC. Protein product: CASSRGDGGNEQFF.

This chain connects TRBV5-6 to TRBJ1-2, with D tentatively TRBD1 (5 bases). Looked up from germline, CDR1 is SGHDT and CDR2 is YYEEEE. CDR3 length: 14 residues. The V gene lost 0 bases and the J gene lost 3 bases, with 9 bases spanning the gap. CDR3 sequence: CASSLARGYYGYTF. DNA for the CDR3: TGTGCCAGCAGCTTGGCTCGGGGCTACTATGGCTACACCTTC.

The chain combines TRBV9 with TRBJ2-2; 9 bases fit TRBD1. Germline values: CDR1 SGDLS, CDR2 YYNGEE. The V segment lost 2 bases and the J segment 1 base; nucleotides outside the gene matches: 3. The CDR3 loop spans 16 amino acids. In nucleotides, the CDR3 is TGTGCCAGCAGCGTGGGACAGGGTGGGAACACCGGGGAGCTGTTTTTT. Its protein is CASSVGQGGNTGELFF.